The 27 T cell receptor beta chains in this list originate from one sample, sequenced in a study of graft-versus-host responses after intestinal transplantation. Sequencing used immunoSEQ multiplex PCR; TCRdb keeps in-frame clones, though not all of them. The sample contains over 60,000 clones, roughly 90% of which appear only once. The specimen was bone marrow, collected approximately 100 weeks after intestinal transplantation. Every receptor here comes from a human patient who received an intestinal transplant, so some T cells may come from the graft donor.

This chain links TRBV7-9 with TRBJ1-3; 7 bases fit TRBD1. Germline loops: CDR1 SEHNR, CDR2 FQNEAQ (reference sequence). V was pared by 4 bases and J by 4 bases, with 7 bases of the junction left unmatched. The CDR3 totals 15 residues. The CDR3 spells CASSWGQLVGNTIYF. The CDR3 nucleotides are TGTGCCAGCAGCTGGGGACAGCTCGTCGGAAACACCATATATTTT. Variable domain in full (rest from reference TRBV7-9 and TRBJ1-3): DTGVSQNPRHKITKRGQNVTFRCDPISEHNRLYWYRQTLGQGPEFLTYFQNEAQLEKSRLLSDRFSAERPKGSFSTLEIQRTEQGDSAMYLCASSWGQLVGNTIYFGEGSWLTVV.

This chain connects TRBV27 to TRBJ2-2; tentatively, D is TRBD2 (6 bases). Trimming took off 5 bases at V and 5 bases at J, with 15 bases between the two ends. CDR1 and CDR2 from the germline V gene are MNHEY and SMNVEV (reference sequence). The CDR3 is 15 residues long. CDR3 sequence (DNA): TGTGCCAGCAGTCCGGGGGACTGGCAGACCGGGGAGCTGTTTTTT. Its translation is CASSPGDWQTGELFF.

The rearrangement joins TRBV29-1 to TRBJ2-7; 10 nucleotides line up with TRBD2. V lost 8 bases to trimming and J lost 3 bases; unmatched junction nucleotides: 4. The germline V gene has CDR1 SQVTM and CDR2 ANQGSEA. This CDR3 comprises 12 residues. CDR3 nucleotides: TGCAGCACCACTAGCGGGGTCTACGAGCAGTACTTC. This translates into CSTTSGVYEQYF.

The chain uses TRBV6-6 and TRBJ1-5, with D unresolved. This CDR3 comprises 13 residues. Trimming took 5 bases from V and 3 from J, leaving 8 bases between them. The germline V gene encodes CDR1 MNHNY and CDR2 SVGAGI (reference sequence). Written as DNA, the CDR3 is TGTGCCAGCAGTCCGACCACCAATCAGCCCCAGCATTTT. Translating it yields CASSPTTNQPQHF.

The chain couples TRBV7-6 to TRBJ2-2; the D gene could be TRBD1 or TRBD2 (6 bases each). The CDR3 spans 16 residues. Trimming cost V 3 bases and J 0 bases, with 11 bases left between them. Germline V CDR1 and CDR2: SGHVS, FNYEAQ. The CDR3 protein is CASSLFRGANTGELFF. In DNA form, the CDR3 reads TGTGCCAGCAGCTTGTTTAGGGGGGCGAACACCGGGGAGCTGTTTTTT.

The chain links TRBV5-5 to TRBJ2-6; D gene ambiguous. The CDR3 totals 16 residues. V lost 0 bases, J lost 4 bases, and 11 bases lay in between. Germline CDR1 and CDR2: SGHKS and YYEKEE (reference sequence). The CDR3 loop reads CASSLERRTGANVLTF. As DNA, the CDR3 is TGTGCCAGCAGCTTGGAACGACGGACGGGGGCCAACGTCCTGACTTTC.

This clone was observed a single time. Within the sample, other DNA sequences also encode this same CDR3. The chain recombines TRBV20-1 with TRBJ2-2; no clear D. Germline-derived CDR1 and CDR2 are DFQATT and SNEGSKA (reference sequence). Trimming took off 4 bases at V and 5 bases at J, with 5 bases between the two ends. The CDR3 spans 11 residues. The chain's CDR3 is CSATSTGELFF. CDR3 DNA sequence: TGCAGTGCTACTAGTACCGGGGAGCTGTTTTTT.

This chain connects TRBV30 to TRBJ1-4, with 7 bases fitting TRBD1. This CDR3 region has 15 residues. V gave up 2 bases and J gave up 8 bases; unmatched junction bases: 11. Germline-derived CDR1 and CDR2 are GTSNPN and SVGIG (reference sequence). Here the CDR3 reads CAWSRGPPPKEKLFF. The CDR3 nucleotides are TGTGCCTGGAGTAGGGGGCCTCCACCAAAGGAAAAACTGTTTTTT. Based on the CDR3 plus reference TRBV30 and TRBJ1-4, the full variable domain is SQTIHQWPATLVQPVGSPLSLECTVEGTSNPNLYWYRQAAGRGLQLLFYSVGIGQISSEVPQNLSASRPQDRQFILSSKKLLLSDSGFYLCAWSRGPPPKEKLFFGSGTQLSVL.

In the case of this clone: One end of the junction fails to match germline, which may point to a read error. CDR3 amino acids: CASSFDWAYGHTF. The CDR3 DNA follows: TGTGCCAGCAGTTTTGATTGGGCTTATGGCCACACCTTC. The gene calls are TRBV6-6 and TRBJ1-2, with no clear D. Germline lookup yields CDR1 MNHNY and CDR2 SVGAGI (reference sequence). The CDR3 sequence is 13 residues long.

The table lists this clone with a count of one. The chain combines TRBV6-5 with TRBJ2-1; D remains ambiguous. CDR1 MNHEY and CDR2 SVGAGI come from the germline V gene. Trimming stripped 2 bases from V and 3 bases from J, with 5 bases between. CDR3 length equals 13 residues. The CDR3 region has the DNA TGTGCCAGCAGTTACACCAGCTACAATGAGCAGTTCTTC. Translation gives CASSYTSYNEQFF.

This chain uses TRBV18 with TRBJ1-4, with D hard to call. The V end was cut by 2 bases, the J end by 8 bases, with 18 bases between. The CDR3 extends over 16 amino acids. Germline V gene data show CDR1 as KGHSH and CDR2 as LQKENI. The CDR3 loop is CASSPSRGRRDEKLFF. The DNA of the CDR3 is TGTGCCAGCTCACCAAGCAGAGGGCGAAGAGACGAAAAACTGTTTTTT.

This chain uses TRBV9 with TRBJ2-7, with 7 nucleotides matching TRBD2. Germline V gene data show CDR1 as SGDLS and CDR2 as YYNGEE. CDR3 size: 14 residues. V shed 2 bases, J shed 5 bases, and the junction held 7 bases outside the gene matches. CDR3 nucleotide sequence: TGTGCCAGCAGCGTGAGCGGGACCTTTGACGAGCAGTACTTC. Protein: CASSVSGTFDEQYF. Combining the CDR3 with reference TRBV9 and TRBJ2-7 gives the whole variable domain DSGVTQTPKHLITATGQRVTLRCSPRSGDLSVYWYQQSLDQGLQFLIQYYNGEERAKGNILERFSAQQFPDLHSELNLSSLELGDSALYFCASSVSGTFDEQYFGPGTRLTVT.

This chain joins TRBV6-6 and TRBJ1-1, with D hard to call. With 0 bases removed from V and 7 bases from J, the gap between germline ends came to 18 bases. This CDR3 has 16 residues. The V gene's germline CDR1 is MNHNY and CDR2 SVGAGI (reference sequence). The CDR3 sequence is CASSYSSGRGELEAFF. DNA of the CDR3: TGTGCCAGCAGTTACTCGAGTGGACGCGGGGAACTTGAAGCTTTCTTT.

CDR3 sequence: CASSLGVGTYEQYF. Written as DNA, the CDR3 is TGTGCCAGCAGCTTGGGCGTTGGAACCTACGAGCAGTACTTC. The rearrangement joins TRBV7-9 to TRBJ2-5; D is undetermined. TRBJ2-7 explains the end of the DNA better; the J call may be wrong. The CDR3 consists of 14 residues. From germline, CDR1 is SEHNR and CDR2 FQNEAQ (reference sequence).

The CDR3 sequence is CASSPLSGGEQYF. DNA for the CDR3: TGCGCCAGCAGCCCCCTTTCAGGGGGCGAGCAGTACTTC. The chain uses TRBV5-1 and TRBJ2-7, with 7 bases lining up with TRBD1. This CDR3 is built from 13 residues. The junction had 7 bases not matched to a gene; V was cut back by 4 bases and J by 6 bases. Germline loops: CDR1 SGHRS, CDR2 YFSETQ.

This clone was recorded only once. The chain carries TRBV19 and TRBJ2-5; 12 bases are a match to TRBD2. Germline V gives CDR1 LNHDA, CDR2 SQIVND (reference sequence). There are 17 residues in the CDR3. J gave up 1 base and V 5 bases, and 8 bases lay outside the gene matches. The CDR3 here is CASSLERLAGAQETQYF. Here the CDR3 DNA reads TGTGCCAGTAGTCTGGAAAGACTAGCGGGGGCCCAAGAGACCCAGTACTTC.

In its sample, this clone was seen once. The genes are TRBV28 and TRBJ2-7; no reliable D call. Germline V CDR1 and CDR2: MDHEN, SYDVKM. V gave up 9 bases and J gave up 3 bases, with 18 bases separating them. There are 14 residues in the CDR3. The CDR3 sequence: CASQRVQTFYEQYF. The CDR3 DNA follows: TGTGCCAGTCAGCGAGTCCAAACTTTCTACGAGCAGTACTTC.

The genes are TRBV7-2 and TRBJ1-2; 8 bases are a match to TRBD1. The V segment lost 1 base and the J segment 2 bases; nucleotides outside the gene matches: 0. This CDR3 region has 14 residues. The germline V gene has CDR1 SGHTA and CDR2 FQGNSA. CDR3 residues: CASSLGTGNYGYTF. The DNA of the CDR3 is TGTGCCAGCAGCTTAGGGACAGGGAACTATGGCTACACCTTC.

The chain uses TRBV4-1 and TRBJ2-7; TRBD2 is a possible D gene (6 bases). CDR3 length: 14 residues. Trimming took 5 bases from V and 2 from J, leaving 13 bases between them. CDR1 MGHRA and CDR2 YSYEKL come from the germline V gene. The CDR3 sequence: CASSARDFTYEQYF. CDR3 in DNA: TGCGCCAGCAGCGCCCGGGACTTTACCTACGAGCAGTACTTC.

The chain carries TRBV11-2 and TRBJ2-3, with TRBD2 identical over 7 bases. Per the germline V gene, CDR1 is SGHAT and CDR2 is FQNNGV. Trimming took 6 bases from V and 0 from J; bases not matched to a gene: 3. This CDR3 region has 14 residues. The CDR3 here is CASRPSGSTDTQYF. CDR3 nucleotides: TGTGCCAGCAGACCTAGCGGAAGCACAGATACGCAGTATTTT.

This clone was found once. V usage is TRBV5-4 and J usage is TRBJ2-3; TRBD2 agrees at 9 bases. This CDR3 comprises 16 residues. V was clipped by 2 bases and J by 7 bases; unmatched bases: 11. CDR1 SGHNT and CDR2 YYREEE come from the germline V gene (reference sequence). The DNA for the CDR3 is TGTGCCAGCAGCTTATGGGCTAGCGGGAAGAGAAATACGCAGTATTTT. It codes for CASSLWASGKRNTQYF. Supplemented by reference TRBV5-4 and TRBJ2-3, the full variable domain reads ETGVTQSPTHLIKTRGQQVTLRCSSQSGHNTVSWYQQALGQGPQFIFQYYREEENGRGNFPPRFSGLQFPNYSSELNVNALELDDSALYLCASSLWASGKRNTQYFGPGTRLTVL.

The chain employs TRBV10-3 and TRBJ2-1; 12 bases are a match to TRBD2. CDR1 ENHRY and CDR2 SYGVKD come from the germline V gene. The CDR3 spans 20 residues. V shed 3 bases and J 0 bases; nucleotides not matched to a gene: 12. CDR3 residues: CAISEILAGGPKSSYNEQFF. The CDR3 coding sequence is TGTGCCATCAGTGAAATCCTAGCGGGAGGGCCCAAGAGCTCCTACAATGAGCAGTTCTTC.

The genes are TRBV29-1 and TRBJ2-5, with 8 positions matching TRBD2. V shed 6 bases, J shed 2 bases, and the junction held 14 bases outside the gene matches. The CDR3 has 16 residues. Germline-derived CDR1 and CDR2 are SQVTM and ANQGSEA. The DNA for the CDR3 is TGCAGCGTGGTGTTATTTGGCGGGGGGTTTCAAGAGACCCAGTACTTC. This sequence encodes CSVVLFGGGFQETQYF. The full variable domain, completed using reference TRBV29-1 and TRBJ2-5, is SAVISQKPSRDICQRGTSLTIQCQVDSQVTMMFWYRQQPGQSLTLIATANQGSEATYESGFVIDKFPISRPNLTFSTLTVSNMSPEDSSIYLCSVVLFGGGFQETQYFGPGTRLLVL.

The chain carries TRBV6-5 and TRBJ2-2; a weak D match, TRBD2 (5 bases). Trimming removed 0 bases from V and 6 bases from J, with 11 bases in between. The V gene's germline CDR1 is MNHEY and CDR2 SVGAGI. There are 15 residues in the CDR3. The CDR3 loop is CASSYSGVIPGELFF. CDR3 in DNA: TGTGCCAGCAGTTACTCGGGAGTAATCCCCGGGGAGCTGTTTTTT.

In its sample, this clone was seen once. V gene TRBV6-5 combines with J gene TRBJ2-7; 8 bases align to TRBD1. The germline gives CDR1 MNHEY, CDR2 SVGAGI. Losses at the gene ends were 1 base for V and 3 bases for J; bases not matched to a gene: 5. The CDR3 totals 15 residues. The CDR3 protein is CASSYFADRVYEQYF. The CDR3 bases are TGTGCCAGCAGTTACTTTGCGGACAGGGTCTACGAGCAGTACTTC.

J is TRBJ2-7 and V is TRBV25-1; D possibly uses TRBD1 or TRBD2 (5 bases each). The CDR3 contains 16 residues. Germline CDR1 reads MGHDK; CDR2 reads SYGVNS. V was trimmed by 4 bases and J by 2 bases, leaving 18 bases between them. CDR3 DNA sequence: TGTGCCAGCAGTGTCGGTATGGGACGACGGACCTACGAGCAGTACTTC. Its translation: CASSVGMGRRTYEQYF.

The chain links TRBV27 to TRBJ1-5; TRBD1 agrees at 11 bases. Germline CDR1 MNHEY, CDR2 SMNVEV (reference sequence). The CDR3 is 14 amino acids. Losses at the gene ends were 5 bases for V and 7 bases for J; bases not matched to a gene: 4. This chain's CDR3 is CASSRGQGVQPQHF. The CDR3 nucleotides read TGTGCCAGCAGTCGGGGACAGGGGGTCCAGCCCCAGCATTTT.